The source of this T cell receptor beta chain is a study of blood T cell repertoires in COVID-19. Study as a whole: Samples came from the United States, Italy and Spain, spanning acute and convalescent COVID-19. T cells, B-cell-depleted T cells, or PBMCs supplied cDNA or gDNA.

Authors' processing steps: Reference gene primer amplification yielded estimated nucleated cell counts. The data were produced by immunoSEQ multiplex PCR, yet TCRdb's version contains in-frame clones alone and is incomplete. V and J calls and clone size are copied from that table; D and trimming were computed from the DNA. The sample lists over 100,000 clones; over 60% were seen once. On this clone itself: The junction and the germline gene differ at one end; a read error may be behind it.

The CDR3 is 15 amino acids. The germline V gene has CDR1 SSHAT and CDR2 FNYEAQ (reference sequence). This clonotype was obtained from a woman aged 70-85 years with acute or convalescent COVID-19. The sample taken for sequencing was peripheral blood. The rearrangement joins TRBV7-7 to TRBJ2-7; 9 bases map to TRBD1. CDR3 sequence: CASSLNRGPAYEQYF. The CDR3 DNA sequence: TGTGCTAGCAGCCTCAACAGGGGGCCAGCCTACGAGCAGTACTTC.